This T cell receptor beta chain was documented in a study of CD8 T cells in ankylosing spondylitis. Study-wide points: What seemed typical of ankylosing spondylitis blood was a TCR beta motif built from roughly eight highly homologous variants. In reactive arthritis synovial fluid and blood, some motif variants had been reported before.

V dropped 6 bases and J dropped 4 bases, with 13 bases sitting between them. The CDR3 contains 13 residues. Germline values: CDR1 SQVTM, CDR2 ANQGSEA. It was by quantitative 5'-RACE with molecular barcodes that TCR beta libraries were made. Via MiXCR, TCRdb re-called the 5' RACE reads, giving one row per CDR3 protein. This sample has 350,000 or so distinct CDR3 sequences, with about 14% found just once. Comments on this clonotype: What it recognizes is unknown.

The clonotype originates from a male donor with ankylosing spondylitis or in good health (not recorded which). The V and J genes are TRBV29-1 and TRBJ2-1, with TRBD1 as a possible D gene (5 bases). Material for sequencing was blood, either unsorted or a sorted T cell fraction (not recorded which). CDR3 nucleotides: TGCAGCGTATCACAGGCCTCTTACAATGAGCAGTTCTTC. This encodes CSVSQASYNEQFF.